The 20 T cell receptor beta chains reported below all come from one sample, sequenced in a study of T cells of healthy individuals. TCRdb reanalysed the 5' RACE reads using MiXCR and keeps one entry per CDR3 protein. The sample holds over 95,000 distinct CDR3 sequences, roughly 18% seen once. All receptors derive from a human donor in good health.

This chain joins TRBV7-2 and TRBJ1-5; tentative D call: TRBD1 (6 bases). Germline lookup yields CDR1 SGHTA and CDR2 FQGNSA. The CDR3 spans 15 residues. The germline V and J ends were trimmed by 5 bases and 8 bases, with 19 bases remaining between them. CDR3 residues: CASSTGTTDSEPQHF. The CDR3 DNA follows: TGTGCCAGCAGCACCGGGACAACTGATAGCGAGCCCCAGCATTTT.

V and J are TRBV6-5 and TRBJ2-7; 11 bases are shared with TRBD2. This CDR3 is 16 amino acids long. The junction had 8 bases not matched to a gene; V was cut back by 5 bases and J by 2 bases. Germline assignment: CDR1 MNHEY and CDR2 SVGAGI. In DNA, the CDR3 is TGTGCCAGCAGTAACCCTAGCGGGGGGCCTCCCTACGAGCAGTACTTC. Translation gives CASSNPSGGPPYEQYF.

This clonotype appeared many times. The V call is TRBV20-1, the J call TRBJ2-3; D possibly corresponds to TRBD2 (7 bases). Germline CDR1 DFQATT, CDR2 SNEGSKA (reference sequence). Trimming stripped 1 base from V and 7 bases from J, with 21 bases between. The CDR3 runs 16 residues. The CDR3 loop reads CSARVENRGASNTQYF. The CDR3 coding sequence is TGCAGTGCTAGAGTTGAGAATCGGGGGGCTTCAAATACGCAGTATTTT.

This clonotype was found many times. The V gene is TRBV4-3, the J gene TRBJ1-5; 7 bases are shared with TRBD1. The germline gives CDR1 LGHNA, CDR2 YSLEER. The V gene end was trimmed by 0 bases and the J gene end by 6 bases; junction bases not matched to a gene: 5. This CDR3 is 15 amino acids long. Here the CDR3 DNA reads TGCGCCAGCAGCCAAGAACAGGGGAGCGCTCAGCCCCAGCATTTT. Amino acids: CASSQEQGSAQPQHF.

V is TRBV28 and J is TRBJ2-7; D is tentatively TRBD1 or TRBD2 (5 bases each). The germline CDR1 and CDR2 sequences are MDHEN and SYDVKM. The CDR3 length is 16 residues. Trimming shortened V by 6 bases and J by 0 bases, and 18 bases separated the two germline ends. The CDR3 DNA sequence: TGTGCCAGCAGGTCCGCCGGGACGGAGCTCTCCTACGAGCAGTACTTC. This translates into CASRSAGTELSYEQYF.

This clonotype occurred a few times. CDR3 coding DNA: TGTGCCAGCAGCCCAGCGAGGGGACGGGGGGGCGAAGAGACCCAGTACTTC. It translates to CASSPARGRGGEETQYF. The chain links TRBV7-9 to TRBJ2-5; TRBD2 aligns across 8 bases. V trimming: 5 bases; J trimming: 3 bases; junction bases outside the gene matches: 14. In germline, CDR1 is SEHNR, CDR2 FQNEAQ (reference sequence). The CDR3 totals 17 residues.

The chain has TRBV27 and TRBJ2-1; tentatively, D is TRBD2 (5 bases). Trimming cost V 3 bases and J 6 bases, with 15 bases left between them. CDR1 and CDR2 (germline): MNHEY, SMNVEV (reference sequence). The CDR3 length is 15 residues. The CDR3 DNA is TGTGCCAGCAGTTTTATGGCGGGCACGACCAATGAGCAGTTCTTC. It specifies CASSFMAGTTNEQFF.

Ten or more counts support this clonotype. The J gene is TRBJ2-3, the V gene TRBV4-3, with D perhaps TRBD1 (5 bases). Germline V gene data show CDR1 as LGHNA and CDR2 as YSLEER. The CDR3 totals 19 residues. Trimming left V 0 bases short and J 4 bases short, with 23 bases between. In DNA form, the CDR3 reads TGCGCCAGCAGCCAAGATAGACCGACAGTCCGCTTGAGAGCAGATACGCAGTATTTT. Protein product: CASSQDRPTVRLRADTQYF.

CDR3 sequence (DNA): TGTGCCTGGAGTAAGGCAGATACGCAGTATTTT. Amino acid sequence: CAWSKADTQYF. The chain links TRBV30 to TRBJ2-3; D gene ambiguous. The CDR3 is 11 residues long. Trimming stripped 2 bases from V and 4 bases from J, with 4 bases between. Per germline, CDR1 GTSNPN and CDR2 SVGIG (reference sequence).

V gene TRBV6-2 or TRBV6-3 combines with J gene TRBJ1-2; 7 nucleotides agree with TRBD1. CDR3 length: 13 amino acids. The V gene's germline CDR1 is MNHEY and CDR2 SVGEGT. Unmatched junction bases numbered 8, after V lost 7 bases and J lost 6 bases. CDR3 coding DNA: TGTGCCAGCACAGACAGGGTCGGGGATGGCTACACCTTC. Protein: CASTDRVGDGYTF.

The J gene is TRBJ2-5, the V gene TRBV5-1; the D call may be TRBD1 or TRBD2 (6 bases each). Germline lookup yields CDR1 SGHRS and CDR2 YFSETQ. Trimming shortened V by 0 bases and J by 5 bases, and 14 bases separated the two germline ends. The CDR3 sequence is 15 residues long. The CDR3 sequence is CASSLETGRGETQYF. The CDR3 coding sequence is TGCGCCAGCAGCTTGGAGACAGGCCGGGGGGAGACCCAGTACTTC.

A few counts support this clonotype. The V and J genes are TRBV20-1 and TRBJ1-1; 7 bases line up with TRBD1. The CDR3 is 15 residues long. CDR1 is DFQATT and CDR2 is SNEGSKA in the germline V gene (reference sequence). The V and J ends lost 7 bases and 0 bases, in that order; junction bases with no gene match: 11. DNA of the CDR3: TGCAGTGTTACGACAGGGTTAATAATGAACACTGAAGCTTTCTTT. Protein product: CSVTTGLIMNTEAFF.

The V and J genes are TRBV11-2 and TRBJ2-2; D is possibly TRBD2 (5 bases). The CDR3 totals 12 residues. The germline V gene has CDR1 SGHAT and CDR2 FQNNGV. Trimming took off 5 bases at V and 7 bases at J, with 8 bases between the two ends. DNA of the CDR3: TGTGCCAGCAGCATAGGACTCGGGGAGCTGTTTTTT. Translated: CASSIGLGELFF.

The genes are TRBV20-1 and TRBJ1-1, with TRBD1 identical over 9 bases. The CDR3 sequence is 13 residues long. CDR1 DFQATT and CDR2 SNEGSKA come from the germline V gene (reference sequence). Germline trimming cut 8 bases from V and 5 bases from J; bases unmatched to any gene: 9. CDR3 sequence: CSRGGQGETEAFF. Here the CDR3 DNA reads TGCAGTCGGGGGGGACAGGGTGAAACTGAAGCTTTCTTT.

In this sample, this clonotype turned up many times. The chain has TRBV19 and TRBJ2-7; 7 nucleotides line up with TRBD1. V was pared by 7 bases and J by 2 bases, with 8 bases of the junction left unmatched. The CDR3 contains 14 residues. Germline V gene sequence: CDR1 LNHDA, CDR2 SQIVND (reference sequence). The DNA for the CDR3 is TGTGCCAGTAACCGGGCAGGGGGTGCCTACGAGCAGTACTTC. As protein: CASNRAGGAYEQYF. Full variable domain (rest looked up from reference TRBV19 and TRBJ2-7): DGGITQSPKYLFRKEGQNVTLSCEQNLNHDAMYWYRQDPGQGLRLIYYSQIVNDFQKGDIAEGYSVSREKKESFPLTVTSAQKNPTAFYLCASNRAGGAYEQYFGPGTRLTVT.

This clonotype was counted only a few times. The rearrangement joins TRBV20-1 to TRBJ2-2; TRBD1 aligns across 7 bases. Trimming cost V 3 bases and J 2 bases; bases outside gene matches: 6. The germline gives CDR1 DFQATT, CDR2 SNEGSKA (reference sequence). The CDR3 sequence is 15 residues long. The CDR3 is CSARGQGENTGELFF. In nucleotides, the CDR3 is TGCAGTGCTAGGGGGCAGGGGGAAAACACCGGGGAGCTGTTTTTT.

V gene TRBV12-3 or TRBV12-4 combines with J gene TRBJ2-3; TRBD2 matches at 11 bases. This CDR3 comprises 18 residues. The V segment lost 6 bases and the J segment 4 bases; nucleotides outside the gene matches: 15. CDR3 bases: TGTGCCAGCAGCCCTGGGCCTAGACTAGCGGGAAGGTCAGATACGCAGTATTTT. This translates into CASSPGPRLAGRSDTQYF.

CDR3 DNA sequence: TGTGCCAGCAAACGGGACGATTACAATGAGCAGTTCTTC. Translated: CASKRDDYNEQFF. V gene TRBV7-2 combines with J gene TRBJ2-1; either TRBD1 or TRBD2 may supply D (5 bases each). Germline V gene data show CDR1 as SGHTA and CDR2 as FQGNSA. With 7 bases removed from V and 4 bases from J, the gap between germline ends came to 11 bases. This CDR3 is 13 amino acids long.

The V and J genes are TRBV5-5 and TRBJ2-1; 9 bases fit TRBD1. Germline V gene data show CDR1 as SGHKS and CDR2 as YYEKEE (reference sequence). The CDR3 sequence is 16 residues long. Trimming took 0 bases from V and 6 from J; bases not matched to a gene: 7. CDR3 nucleotide sequence: TGTGCCAGCAGCTTGGGGTTAGGGACAGGGACCAATGAGCAGTTCTTC. As protein: CASSLGLGTGTNEQFF.

The chain uses TRBV7-3 and TRBJ2-3; perhaps D is TRBD1 or TRBD2 (5 bases each). V was shortened by 2 bases and J by 7 bases, with 7 bases between the two germline ends. The germline CDR1 and CDR2 sequences are SGHTA and FQGTGA. This CDR3 spans 12 amino acids. The CDR3 DNA reads TGTGCCAGCAGCTTAGAGGGGCATACGCAGTATTTT. This sequence encodes CASSLEGHTQYF. Full variable domain (missing parts from reference TRBV7-3 and TRBJ2-3): GAGVSQTPSNKVTEKGKYVELRCDPISGHTALYWYRQSLGQGPEFLIYFQGTGAADDSGLPNDRFFAVRPEGSVSTLKIQRTERGDSAVYLCASSLEGHTQYFGPGTRLTVL.